One TCR beta chain is described in this entry. The antigen is undetermined. CDR3 length equals 14 residues. V was pared by 4 bases and J by 6 bases, with 5 bases of the junction left unmatched. Germline V gene sequence: CDR1 SGHRS, CDR2 YFSETQ. Regions amplified from RNA transcripts were the TCR beta CDR3 regions. In the first-round RT-PCR of the TCR CDR3, the HTBI primer set was used. TCRdb reprocessed the multiplex PCR reads via MiXCR and lists one record per CDR3 protein. The sample records 270,000 or so distinct CDR3 sequences, about 16% being singletons. This sample was included in a study of T cells in Graves' hyperthyroidism and ophthalmopathy. Study-wide results and limits: Ophthalmopathy was model-predicted a median roughly 6.2 months pre-onset.

Sequenced input: blood. The receptor was derived from a woman aged 45-65 years with Graves' hyperthyroidism that later progressed to Graves' ophthalmopathy. This chain uses TRBV5-1 with TRBJ2-1; 9 bases align to TRBD2. CDR3 loop: CASSQPSGINEQFF. The DNA of the CDR3 is TGCGCCAGCAGCCAACCTAGCGGGATCAATGAGCAGTTCTTC.